What follows are 5 T cell receptor beta chains derived from one specimen sequenced in a study of shared clonotypes between healthy human individuals. The data were produced by immunoSEQ multiplex PCR, yet TCRdb's version contains in-frame clones alone and is incomplete. This sample carries hundreds of thousands of clones, 95% to 97% of them seen once, and the ten largest clones take less than 0.13%. CD45RO-negative, CCR7-selected cells formed the naive CD8 fraction, which excluded terminally differentiated effector memory CD45RA+ cells. The sequencing input was naive CD8+ T cells sorted from blood. The origin of the receptors is a woman aged 25 to 39 in good health.

The CDR3 region has the DNA TGTGCCAGCAGCGGAGAACGAGTGAAGGGACTCTATGGCTACACCTTC. This translates into CASSGERVKGLYGYTF. This chain links TRBV9 with TRBJ1-2; tentatively, D is TRBD1 (5 bases). Germline values: CDR1 SGDLS, CDR2 YYNGEE. The V end was cut by 3 bases, the J end by 4 bases, with 19 bases between. CDR3 length: 16 amino acids.

The chain recombines TRBV4-2 with TRBJ2-5; D call uncertain. With 1 base removed from V and 2 bases from J, the gap between germline ends came to 11 bases. Germline CDR1 and CDR2: LGHNA and YNFKEQ. The CDR3 has 15 amino acids. The CDR3 sequence: CASSQVAGLQETQYF. CDR3 coding DNA: TGTGCCAGCAGCCAAGTGGCCGGCCTGCAAGAGACCCAGTACTTC.

CDR3 region: CSVWGSSGVRSYNEQFF. In nucleotides, the CDR3 is TGCAGCGTCTGGGGTTCTAGCGGAGTCCGCTCCTACAATGAGCAGTTCTTC. V usage is TRBV29-1 and J usage is TRBJ2-1, with 7 bases lining up with TRBD2. Germline V gives CDR1 SQVTM, CDR2 ANQGSEA. V lost 6 bases to trimming and J lost 0 bases; unmatched junction nucleotides: 14. The CDR3 extends over 17 amino acids.

The gene calls are TRBV19 and TRBJ2-7; 13 nucleotides match TRBD2. CDR3 length: 13 residues. After removal of 11 bases from V and 7 bases from J, the junction contained 8 bases not matched to a gene. Germline CDR1 and CDR2: LNHDA and SQIVND (reference sequence). CDR3 DNA sequence: TGTGCCGTAGGACTAGCGGGAGCAAATGAGCAGTACTTC. Protein: CAVGLAGANEQYF.

The J gene is TRBJ1-2, the V gene TRBV14; D is undetermined. Trimming took 1 base from V and 3 from J, leaving 6 bases between them. This CDR3 spans 13 amino acids. CDR1 and CDR2 (germline): SGHDN, FVKESK. This CDR3 reads CASSQGTYYGYTF. The CDR3, as DNA: TGTGCCAGCAGCCAAGGGACCTACTATGGCTACACCTTC. The full variable domain, in which reference TRBV14 and TRBJ1-2 provide the parts outside the CDR3, is EAGVTQFPSHSVIEKGQTVTLRCDPISGHDNLYWYRRVMGKEIKFLLHFVKESKQDESGMPNNRFLAERTGGTYSTLKVQPAELEDSGVYFCASSQGTYYGYTFGSGTRLTVV.